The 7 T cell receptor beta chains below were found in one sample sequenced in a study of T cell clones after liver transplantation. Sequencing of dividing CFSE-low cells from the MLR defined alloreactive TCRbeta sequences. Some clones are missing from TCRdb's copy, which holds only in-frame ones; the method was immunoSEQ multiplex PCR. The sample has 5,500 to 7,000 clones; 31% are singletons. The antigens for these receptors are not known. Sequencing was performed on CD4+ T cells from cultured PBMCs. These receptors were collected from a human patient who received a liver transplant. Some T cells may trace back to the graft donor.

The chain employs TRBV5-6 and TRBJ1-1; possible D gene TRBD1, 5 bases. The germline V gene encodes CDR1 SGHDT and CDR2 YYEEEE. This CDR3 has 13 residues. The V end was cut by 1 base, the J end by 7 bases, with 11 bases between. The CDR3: CASSLNSQGEAFF. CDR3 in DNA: TGTGCCAGCAGCTTGAATTCCCAGGGTGAAGCTTTCTTT. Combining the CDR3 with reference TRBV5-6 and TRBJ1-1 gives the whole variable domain DAGVTQSPTHLIKTRGQQVTLRCSPKSGHDTVSWYQQALGQGPQFIFQYYEEEERQRGNFPDRFSGHQFPNYSSELNVNALLLGDSALYLCASSLNSQGEAFFGQGTRLTVV.

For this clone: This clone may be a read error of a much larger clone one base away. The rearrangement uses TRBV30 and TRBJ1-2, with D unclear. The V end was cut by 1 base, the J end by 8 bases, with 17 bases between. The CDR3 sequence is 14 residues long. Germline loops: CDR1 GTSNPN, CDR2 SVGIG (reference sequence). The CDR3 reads CAWSATLQPRGYTF. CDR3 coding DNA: TGTGCCTGGAGTGCCACCCTACAGCCCCGAGGCTACACCTTC.

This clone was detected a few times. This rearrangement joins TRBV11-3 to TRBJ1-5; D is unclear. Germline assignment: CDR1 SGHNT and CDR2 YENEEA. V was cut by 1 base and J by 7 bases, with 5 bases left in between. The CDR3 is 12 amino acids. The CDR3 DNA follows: TGTGCCAGCAGCTTAGGTGGGCAGCCCCAGCATTTT. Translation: CASSLGGQPQHF.

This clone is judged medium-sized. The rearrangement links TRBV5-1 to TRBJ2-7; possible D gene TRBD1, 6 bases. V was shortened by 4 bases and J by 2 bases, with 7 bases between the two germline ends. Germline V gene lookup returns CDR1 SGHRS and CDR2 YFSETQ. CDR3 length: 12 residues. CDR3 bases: TGCGCCAGCAGCGGGGACACCTACGAGCAGTACTTC. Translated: CASSGDTYEQYF.

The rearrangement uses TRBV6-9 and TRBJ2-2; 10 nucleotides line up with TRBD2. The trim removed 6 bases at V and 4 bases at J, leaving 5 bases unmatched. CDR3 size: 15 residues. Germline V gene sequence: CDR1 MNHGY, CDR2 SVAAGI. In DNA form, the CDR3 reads TGTGCCAGCAGAGCGGGGGGGCCAATCACCGGGGAGCTGTTTTTT. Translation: CASRAGGPITGELFF.

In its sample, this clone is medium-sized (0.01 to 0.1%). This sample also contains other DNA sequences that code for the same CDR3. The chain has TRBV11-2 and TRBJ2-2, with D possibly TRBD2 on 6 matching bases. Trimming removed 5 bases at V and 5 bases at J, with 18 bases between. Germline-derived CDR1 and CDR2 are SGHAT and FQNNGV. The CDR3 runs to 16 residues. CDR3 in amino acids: CASSRGAGGGTGELFF. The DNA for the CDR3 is TGTGCCAGCAGCCGAGGGGCCGGGGGTGGTACCGGGGAGCTGTTTTTT.

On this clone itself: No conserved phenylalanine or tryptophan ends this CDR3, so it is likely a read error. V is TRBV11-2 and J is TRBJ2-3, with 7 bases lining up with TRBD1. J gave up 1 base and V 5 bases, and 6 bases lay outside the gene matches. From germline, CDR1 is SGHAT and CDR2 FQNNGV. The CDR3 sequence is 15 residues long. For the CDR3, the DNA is TGTGCCAGCAGCCCAGACAGGGTAGGCACAGATACGCAGTATCTT. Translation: CASSPDRVGTDTQYL.